This TCR beta chain was observed in a study of T cells in Graves' hyperthyroidism and ophthalmopathy. Turning to the study itself: Initial diagnosis, before any treatment, was when peripheral blood was collected. Study outcomes and limitations: Most thyroid clonotypes with frequency above 0.001 were detected in blood.

This clonotype was picked up a small number of times. Its antigen is currently unknown. There were TCR beta CDR3 regions amplified from RNA transcripts. The HTBI primer set drove a first-round RT-PCR of the TCR CDR3. TCRdb reprocessed the multiplex PCR reads with MiXCR, giving one entry per CDR3 protein. The sample consists of a few hundred thousand distinct CDR3 sequences, approximately 12% of them appearing once. Fresh peripheral blood, roughly 10 ml of it, supplied the PBMCs. Trimming removed 1 base from V and 4 bases from J; junction bases left unmatched: 5. This CDR3 spans 15 amino acids. CDR1 and CDR2 from the germline V gene are SEHNR and FQNEAQ (reference sequence).

The chain uses TRBV7-9 and TRBJ1-1; 8 positions match TRBD1. Sequences were obtained from blood. The receptor comes from a man aged 25 to 40 with Graves' hyperthyroidism that later progressed to Graves' ophthalmopathy. The CDR3 loop is CASSLGQGAGTEAFF. In DNA form, the CDR3 reads TGTGCCAGCAGCTTAGGTCAGGGGGCTGGCACTGAAGCTTTCTTT.